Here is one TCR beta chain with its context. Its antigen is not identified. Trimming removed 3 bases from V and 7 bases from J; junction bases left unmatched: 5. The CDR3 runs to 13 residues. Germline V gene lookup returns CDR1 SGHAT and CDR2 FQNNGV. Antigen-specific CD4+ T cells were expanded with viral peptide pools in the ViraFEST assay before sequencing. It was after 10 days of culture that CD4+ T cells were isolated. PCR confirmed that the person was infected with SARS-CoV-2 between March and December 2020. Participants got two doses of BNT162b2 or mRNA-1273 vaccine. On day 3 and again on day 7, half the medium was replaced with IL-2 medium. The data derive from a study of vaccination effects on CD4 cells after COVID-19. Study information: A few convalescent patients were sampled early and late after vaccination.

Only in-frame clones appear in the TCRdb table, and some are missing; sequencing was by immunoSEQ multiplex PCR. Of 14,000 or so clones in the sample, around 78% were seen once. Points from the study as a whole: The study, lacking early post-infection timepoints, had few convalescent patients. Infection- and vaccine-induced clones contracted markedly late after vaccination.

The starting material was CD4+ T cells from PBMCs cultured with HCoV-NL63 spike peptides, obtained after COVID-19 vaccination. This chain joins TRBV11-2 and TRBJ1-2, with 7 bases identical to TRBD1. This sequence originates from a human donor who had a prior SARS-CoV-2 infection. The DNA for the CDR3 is TGTGCCAGCAGCTTCGACAGGGAGGGTGGCTACACCTTC. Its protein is CASSFDREGGYTF. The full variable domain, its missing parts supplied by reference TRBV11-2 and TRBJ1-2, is EAGVAQSPRYKIIEKRQSVAFWCNPISGHATLYWYQQILGQGPKLLIQFQNNGVVDDSQLPKDRFSAERLKGVDSTLKIQPAKLEDSAVYLCASSFDREGGYTFGSGTRLTVV.